Listed here are 17 T cell receptor beta chains from one sample, sequenced in a study of OX40 agonist ivuxolimab in advanced cancers. Produced via immunoSEQ multiplex PCR; TCRdb's table is partial and in-frame only. The sample lists some 50,000 clones, 81% occurring once. The starting material was CD4+ or CD8+ T cells sorted from blood, obtained in a trial of the OX40 agonist ivuxolimab. The receptors come from an adult with an advanced solid tumor such as melanoma, head and neck, liver or kidney cancer.

The gene calls are TRBV27 and TRBJ2-5, with 9 bases matching TRBD1. There are 15 residues in the CDR3. V dropped 5 bases and J dropped 2; count of bases not matched to a gene: 6. Germline assignment: CDR1 MNHEY and CDR2 SMNVEV (reference sequence). The CDR3 here is CASSSPGQGQETQYF. CDR3 sequence (DNA): TGTGCCAGCAGTAGTCCGGGACAGGGACAAGAGACCCAGTACTTC.

This clone was found once. The rearrangement uses TRBV29-1 and TRBJ2-1; perhaps TRBD2 as D (5 bases). Trimming left V 7 bases short and J 1 base short, with 11 bases between. CDR3 length: 13 amino acids. Germline values: CDR1 SQVTM, CDR2 ANQGSEA. CDR3 region: CSAWTASYNEQFF. CDR3 in DNA: TGCAGCGCCTGGACTGCTTCCTACAATGAGCAGTTCTTC.

This clone turned up a few times. The J gene is TRBJ1-1, the V gene TRBV25-1; no reliable D call. Trimming removed 3 bases at V and 3 bases at J, with 5 bases between. Germline V gene sequence: CDR1 MGHDK, CDR2 SYGVNS. This CDR3 has 12 residues. This chain's CDR3 is CASSDFDTEAFF. Written as DNA, the CDR3 is TGTGCCAGCAGTGATTTTGACACTGAAGCTTTCTTT. Full variable domain (rest looked up from reference TRBV25-1 and TRBJ1-1): EADIYQTPRYLVIGTGKKITLECSQTMGHDKMYWYQQDPGMELHLIHYSYGVNSTEKGDLSSESTVSRIRTEHFPLTLESARPSHTSQYLCASSDFDTEAFFGQGTRLTVV.

The chain couples TRBV11-2 to TRBJ1-4; D is unclear. This CDR3 region has 14 residues. CDR1 SGHAT and CDR2 FQNNGV come from the germline V gene. Trimming left V 5 bases short and J 8 bases short, with 15 bases between. For the CDR3, the DNA is TGTGCCAGCAGCCTAACCGACGGTCGGGAAAAACTGTTTTTT. Translating gives CASSLTDGREKLFF.

The chain carries TRBV7-9 and TRBJ1-1; the D gene is possibly TRBD1 (6 bases). Germline CDR1 and CDR2: SEHNR and FQNEAQ (reference sequence). The CDR3 length is 11 residues. Deletions cut 5 bases from V and 8 bases from J, with 9 bases between. The CDR3 nucleotides read TGTGCCAGCAGCCTGACAGGAGAAGCTTTCTTT. Protein: CASSLTGEAFF.

V usage is TRBV28 and J usage is TRBJ2-5; tentatively, D is TRBD1 (5 bases). V was pared by 5 bases and J by 2 bases, with 15 bases between. The germline gives CDR1 MDHEN, CDR2 SYDVKM. The CDR3 contains 15 residues. CDR3 sequence reads: CASSTNRNQQETQYF. CDR3 nucleotides: TGTGCCAGCAGTACCAACAGGAACCAGCAAGAGACCCAGTACTTC.

The chain couples TRBV27 to TRBJ2-1; possibly TRBD2 for D (5 bases). The germline V gene encodes CDR1 MNHEY and CDR2 SMNVEV (reference sequence). V was cut by 4 bases and J by 10 bases, with 14 bases left in between. The CDR3 runs 13 residues. DNA of the CDR3: TGTGCCAGCAGTTCTACCCTAGCAGGAGAGCAGTTCTTC. It is translated as CASSSTLAGEQFF.

The chain combines TRBV5-1 with TRBJ2-3, with a possible D match to TRBD2 (6 bases). Trimming took 4 bases from V and 0 from J, leaving 12 bases between them. Germline V gene lookup returns CDR1 SGHRS and CDR2 YFSETQ. The CDR3 covers 15 residues. The DNA of the CDR3 is TGCGCCAGCAGCCCCGGACTATCTAGCACAGATACGCAGTATTTT. It codes for CASSPGLSSTDTQYF.

The chain joins TRBV5-4 to TRBJ1-1, with D hard to call. Trimming pared 5 bases from V and 3 bases from J, leaving 11 bases between. Germline loops: CDR1 SGHNT, CDR2 YYREEE (reference sequence). The length of the CDR3 is 13 residues. CDR3 loop: CASRTNEDTEAFF. The CDR3 DNA is TGTGCCAGCAGGACGAATGAAGACACTGAAGCTTTCTTT.

The rearrangement links TRBV27 to TRBJ2-1; 14 bases are a match to TRBD2. V lost 1 base and J lost 6; bases outside the gene matches: 2. Looked up from germline, CDR1 is MNHEY and CDR2 is SMNVEV (reference sequence). The CDR3 is made up of 16 amino acids. CDR3 in amino acids: CASSLLGTSGGNEQFF. The CDR3 DNA reads as TGTGCCAGCAGTTTATTGGGGACTAGCGGGGGCAATGAGCAGTTCTTC.

The chain recombines TRBV6-8 with TRBJ2-7, with D uncertain. CDR3 length equals 11 residues. The V and J ends lost 5 bases and 1 base respectively, with 3 bases between them. Germline CDR1 is MNHGY and CDR2 is SAAAGT. CDR3 amino acids: CASSVSYEQYF. CDR3 coding DNA: TGTGCCAGCAGTGTTTCCTACGAGCAGTACTTC.

The rearrangement uses TRBV4-1 and TRBJ2-7; no clear D gene. CDR1 and CDR2 (germline): MGHRA, YSYEKL. This CDR3 spans 15 amino acids. Trimming removed 1 base at V and 0 bases at J, with 10 bases between. The CDR3 DNA follows: TGCGCCAGCAGCCAAGGGGATCTCCTCTCCTACGAGCAGTACTTC. Translated, it gives CASSQGDLLSYEQYF.

This clone was counted only a few times. V is TRBV7-8 and J is TRBJ1-1; no clear D. CDR1 is SGHVS and CDR2 is FQNEAQ in the germline V gene. V was cut by 1 base and J by 4 bases, with 7 bases left in between. The CDR3 spans 13 residues. This CDR3 reads CASSLGPSTEAFF. The CDR3 DNA reads as TGTGCCAGCAGCTTAGGGCCTAGCACTGAAGCTTTCTTT.

The table lists this clone with a count of one. In DNA form, the CDR3 reads TGTGCCAGCACCGGCAGCCCCTACGAGCAGTACTTC. Its protein product is CASTGSPYEQYF. The chain carries TRBV6-5 and TRBJ2-7; D is uncertain. CDR1 is MNHEY and CDR2 is SVGAGI in the germline V gene. V gave up 7 bases and J gave up 2 bases, with 9 bases separating them. The CDR3 sequence is 12 residues long.

V gene TRBV9 combines with J gene TRBJ2-1; D is unclear. V dropped 4 bases and J dropped 5 bases, with 13 bases sitting between them. Per germline, CDR1 SGDLS and CDR2 YYNGEE. The CDR3 length is 14 residues. The CDR3 nucleotides are TGTGCCAGCAGCTCATGGACCGAAAACAATGAGCAGTTCTTC. Residues: CASSSWTENNEQFF.

This clone was recorded once. The chain joins TRBV28 to TRBJ2-1; 9 bases line up with TRBD1. Germline lookup yields CDR1 MDHEN and CDR2 SYDVKM. CDR3 size: 17 residues. V shed 5 bases and J 1 base; nucleotides not matched to a gene: 9. The CDR3 DNA reads as TGTGCCAGCAGTCCCCTGTGGGGGACAGGGTCCTACAATGAGCAGTTCTTC. Translating gives CASSPLWGTGSYNEQFF.

The V and J genes are TRBV6-6 and TRBJ2-7, with D hard to call. Deletions cut 2 bases from V and 0 bases from J, with 8 bases between. In germline, CDR1 is MNHNY, CDR2 SVGAGI (reference sequence). This CDR3 has 14 residues. CDR3 amino acids: CASSYEGSSYEQYF. CDR3 coding DNA: TGTGCCAGCAGTTACGAAGGATCCTCCTACGAGCAGTACTTC.